This T cell receptor beta chain is from a study of shared clonotypes between healthy human individuals. A deep-level run was used for the assay. The assay was immunoSEQ multiplex PCR, and TCRdb's table has in-frame clones only and misses some. Altogether more than 2 million clones are present, around 95% being singletons, with the ten largest covering 0.1% to 0.15%. The CDR3 extends over 15 amino acids. Germline assignment: CDR1 GTSNPN and CDR2 SVGIG (reference sequence). Trimming pared 0 bases from V and 4 bases from J, leaving 16 bases between. This receptor was taken from a man between 18 and 35 years old in good health. The sequenced sample consisted of naive CD4+ T cells sorted from blood. As to subset: CD45RA+ positively selected. V is TRBV30 and J is TRBJ2-7; TRBD1 is a possible D gene (5 bases). The chain's CDR3 is CAWSVRAGSKYEQYF. As DNA, the CDR3 is TGTGCCTGGAGTGTACGGGCAGGGTCTAAGTACGAGCAGTACTTC.